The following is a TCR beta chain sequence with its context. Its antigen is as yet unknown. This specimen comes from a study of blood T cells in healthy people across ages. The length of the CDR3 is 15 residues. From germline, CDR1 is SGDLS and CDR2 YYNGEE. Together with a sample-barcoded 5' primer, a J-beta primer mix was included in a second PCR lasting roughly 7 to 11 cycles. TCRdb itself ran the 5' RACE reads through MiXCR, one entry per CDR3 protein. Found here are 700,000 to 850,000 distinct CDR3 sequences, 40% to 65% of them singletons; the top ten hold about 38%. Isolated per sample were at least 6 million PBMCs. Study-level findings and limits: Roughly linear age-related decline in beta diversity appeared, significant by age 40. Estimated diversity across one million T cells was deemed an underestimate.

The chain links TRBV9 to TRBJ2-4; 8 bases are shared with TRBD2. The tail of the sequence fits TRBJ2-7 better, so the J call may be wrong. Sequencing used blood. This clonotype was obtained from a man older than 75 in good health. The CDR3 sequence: CASSVAAGEFYEQYF. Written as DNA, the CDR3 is TGTGCCAGCAGCGTAGCAGCGGGAGAATTCTACGAGCAGTACTTC.